Many counts were recorded for the clone carrying this TCR beta chain. Its antigen remains unknown. Via MiXCR, TCRdb re-called the reads, giving one row per CDR3 protein. The data contain about 280,000 distinct CDR3 sequences, 20% to 25% of them singletons. This sample is part of a study of T cell repertoires in cytomegalovirus infection. Study summary: The study used recently identified HLA-C-restricted and well-studied HLA-B-restricted CMV epitopes. Matching HLA type, along with CMV infection, was indicated by public TCR beta signatures.

Germline trimming cut 1 base from V and 4 bases from J; bases unmatched to any gene: 1. The germline gives CDR1 SGHTA, CDR2 FQGNSA. The CDR3 has 15 residues. Notes on the study in general: Within the response measured ex vivo, HLA-C-restricted CMV-specific TCR beta clonotypes were dominant. The cumulative frequency of public TCR beta families distinguished individuals who carried CMV together with the relevant HLA.

The chain uses TRBV7-2 and TRBJ2-3, with TRBD2 matching over 11 bases. The clonotype originates from a human donor in good health (CMV status not recorded). Some clones in this sample may be carry-over from other donors' samples. The input for sequencing was cultured PBMCs, taken from culture after CMV antigen stimulation. This CDR3 is CASSLGLAGPDTQYF. Here the CDR3 DNA reads TGTGCCAGCAGCTTAGGACTAGCGGGACCAGATACGCAGTATTTT.